The sequence of this TCR beta chain was determined in a study of T cell responses to AZD1222 COVID-19 vaccine. Study conclusions and caveats: Sampled repertoires all dated from after the peak T cell response. Clonal diversity was possibly underestimated, and the donors were mostly white British, with more females. Only a handful of individuals given AZD1222 were seropositive at baseline.

Assay used: immunoSEQ multiplex PCR; TCRdb lists only in-frame clones, some missing. The sample shows approximately 140,000 clones, 92% of them seen only once. Concerning this clone: Its matching antigen is unknown.

J lost 8 bases, V lost 5 bases, and 9 bases had no gene match. The V gene's germline CDR1 is LNHDA and CDR2 SQIVND (reference sequence). The CDR3 length is 14 residues. The gene calls are TRBV19 and TRBJ1-5; 7 nucleotides align to TRBD1. This sequence originates from an adult who received the AZD1222 COVID-19 vaccine. This specimen was peripheral blood, taken 28 days after the second AZD1222 dose. The CDR3: CASSRQGLREPQHF. CDR3 DNA: TGTGCCAGTAGTCGACAGGGCTTGAGGGAGCCCCAGCATTTT.